Here is one T cell receptor beta chain with its context. Antigen: not known. V lost 4 bases to trimming and J lost 2 bases; unmatched junction nucleotides: 2. Germline-derived CDR1 and CDR2 are SGHTA and FQGTGA. CDR3 length: 15 residues. The entry originates in a study of glioma-infiltrating T cells after dendritic cell vaccination. Findings and caveats of the study: Complete blood and tumor specimen sets were limited to few patients.

Time point meaning: after dendritic cell vaccination, including at tumor progression/relapse. Generated by immunoSEQ multiplex PCR, the TCRdb table keeps only in-frame clones and is missing some. Among approximately 85,000 clones listed, about 85% were seen once. The starting material was blood, obtained after dendritic cell vaccination. The sequence was obtained from a human donor with glioblastoma. The chain links TRBV7-3 to TRBJ2-7; 13 positions agree with TRBD2. CDR3 nucleotide sequence: TGTGCCAGCAGCTCGGGGACTAGCGGGACCTACGAGCAGTACTTC. It is translated as CASSSGTSGTYEQYF.